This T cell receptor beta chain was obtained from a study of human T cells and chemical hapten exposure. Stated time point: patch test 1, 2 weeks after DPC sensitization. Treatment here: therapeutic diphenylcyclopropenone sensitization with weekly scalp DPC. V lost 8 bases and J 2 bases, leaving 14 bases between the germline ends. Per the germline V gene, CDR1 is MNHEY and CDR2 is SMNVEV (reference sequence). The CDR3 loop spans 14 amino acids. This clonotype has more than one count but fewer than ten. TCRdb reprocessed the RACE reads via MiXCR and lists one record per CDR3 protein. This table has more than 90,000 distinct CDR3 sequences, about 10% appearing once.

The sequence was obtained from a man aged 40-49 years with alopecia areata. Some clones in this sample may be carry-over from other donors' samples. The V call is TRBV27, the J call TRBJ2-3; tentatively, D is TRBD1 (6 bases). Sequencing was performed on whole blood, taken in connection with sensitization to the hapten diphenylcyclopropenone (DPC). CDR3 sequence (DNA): TGTGCCAGCGCATTAGGACAGCCCACAGATACGCAGTATTTT. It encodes CASALGQPTDTQYF.